Below are 8 T cell receptor beta chains sequenced from a single sample in a study of cytomegalovirus exposure and HLA in healthy donors. PCR amplification relied on 60 Vbeta primers (plus 13 Jbeta primers). Repertoires were generated with immunoSEQ multiplex PCR, while TCRdb's copy carries only in-frame clones and drops some. Here the sample spans roughly 130,000 clones, about four fifths being singletons. Sequenced sample: PBMCs. The receptors originated from a man aged 30 to 45 in good health and CMV-seronegative.

V usage is TRBV28 and J usage is TRBJ1-4; 7 bases align to TRBD1. The V segment lost 2 bases and the J segment 6 bases; nucleotides outside the gene matches: 3. Per germline, CDR1 MDHEN and CDR2 SYDVKM. This CDR3 has 14 residues. The CDR3 coding sequence is TGTGCCAGCAGTTTAGGGACAGAACATGAAAAACTGTTTTTT. Translated: CASSLGTEHEKLFF.

The chain links TRBV7-9 to TRBJ1-6; D may be TRBD1 (6 bases). The ends were cut back, 9 bases at V and 10 bases at J, with 16 bases in the middle. The CDR3 totals 13 residues. In germline, CDR1 is SEHNR, CDR2 FQNEAQ (reference sequence). The CDR3 here is CASRQEIESPLHF. The CDR3 region has the DNA TGTGCCAGTAGACAGGAGATTGAATCACCCCTCCACTTT. The complete variable domain, with remaining parts taken from reference TRBV7-9 and TRBJ1-6, reads DTGVSQNPRHKITKRGQNVTFRCDPISEHNRLYWYRQTLGQGPEFLTYFQNEAQLEKSRLLSDRFSAERPKGSFSTLEIQRTEQGDSAMYLCASRQEIESPLHFGNGTRLTVT.

The chain uses TRBV18 and TRBJ2-2; D perhaps matches TRBD2 (6 bases). From germline, CDR1 is KGHSH and CDR2 LQKENI. This CDR3 comprises 15 residues. Trimming stripped 2 bases from V and 4 bases from J, with 11 bases between. CDR3 sequence reads: CASSPAGSGTGELFF. The DNA for the CDR3 is TGTGCCAGCTCACCAGCGGGGAGCGGCACCGGGGAGCTGTTTTTT.

J is TRBJ1-3 and V is TRBV5-1, with D uncertain. The CDR3 covers 14 residues. Germline V gene data show CDR1 as SGHRS and CDR2 as YFSETQ. V was shortened by 0 bases and J by 3 bases, with 7 bases between the two germline ends. In nucleotides, the CDR3 is TGCGCCAGCAGCTTGGCGGGATTTGGAAACACCATATATTTT. Protein product: CASSLAGFGNTIYF. The full variable domain, in which reference TRBV5-1 and TRBJ1-3 provide the parts outside the CDR3, is KAGVTQTPRYLIKTRGQQVTLSCSPISGHRSVSWYQQTPGQGLQFLFEYFSETQRNKGNFPGRFSGRQFSNSRSEMNVSTLELGDSALYLCASSLAGFGNTIYFGEGSWLTVV.

The chain has TRBV30 and TRBJ1-1; the D is unclear. V was clipped by 0 bases and J by 1 base, with 9 bases between them. Germline V gene data show CDR1 as GTSNPN and CDR2 as SVGIG (reference sequence). CDR3 length: 14 residues. The CDR3 reads CAWSVYSQNTEAFF. In nucleotides, the CDR3 is TGTGCCTGGAGTGTGTACAGTCAGAACACTGAAGCTTTCTTT.

CDR3 bases: TGTGCCAGCAGGAGAACTAGCGGGAGAGATACGCAGTATTTT. Translated: CASRRTSGRDTQYF. V usage is TRBV2 and J usage is TRBJ2-3; 11 positions match TRBD2. There are 14 residues in the CDR3. Germline V CDR1 and CDR2: SNHLY, FYNNEI. The junction had 4 bases not matched to a gene; V was cut back by 6 bases and J by 5 bases.

The chain links TRBV9 to TRBJ2-3, with 7 bases aligning to TRBD2. CDR3 length equals 18 residues. Germline V gene sequence: CDR1 SGDLS, CDR2 YYNGEE. The V gene end was trimmed by 3 bases and the J gene end by 6 bases; junction bases not matched to a gene: 19. CDR3 residues: CASSAHPTRAGTKDTQYF. In nucleotides, the CDR3 is TGTGCCAGCAGCGCCCACCCTACGCGAGCGGGGACCAAGGATACGCAGTATTTT.

This chain joins TRBV4-1 and TRBJ2-5, with 11 bases that match TRBD2. The CDR3 length is 14 residues. Per germline, CDR1 MGHRA and CDR2 YSYEKL. V was clipped by 3 bases and J by 3 bases; unmatched bases: 0. For the CDR3, the DNA is TGCGCCAGCAGCCAGACTAGCGGGGAAGAGACCCAGTACTTC. Residues: CASSQTSGEETQYF.